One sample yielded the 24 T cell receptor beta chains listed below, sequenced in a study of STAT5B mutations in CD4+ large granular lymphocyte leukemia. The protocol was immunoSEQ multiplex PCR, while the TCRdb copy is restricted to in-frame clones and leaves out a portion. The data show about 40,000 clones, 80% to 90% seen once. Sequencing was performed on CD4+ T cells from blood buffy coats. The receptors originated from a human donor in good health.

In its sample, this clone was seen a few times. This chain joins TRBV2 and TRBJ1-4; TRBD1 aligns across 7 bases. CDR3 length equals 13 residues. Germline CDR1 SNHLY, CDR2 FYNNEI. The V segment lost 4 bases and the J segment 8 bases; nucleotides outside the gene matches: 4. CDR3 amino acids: CASSVGDREKLFF. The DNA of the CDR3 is TGTGCCAGCAGTGTGGGGGACAGAGAAAAACTGTTTTTT.

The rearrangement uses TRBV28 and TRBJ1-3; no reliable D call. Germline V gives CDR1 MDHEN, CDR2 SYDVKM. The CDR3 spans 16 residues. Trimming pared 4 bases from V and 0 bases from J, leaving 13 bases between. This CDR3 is CASSSSAGISGNTIYF. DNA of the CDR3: TGTGCCAGCAGTTCCTCTGCGGGGATCTCTGGAAACACCATATATTTT.

CDR3 region: CASRTPSGTVGNEKLFF. The CDR3 bases are TGTGCCAGTAGAACACCGTCCGGGACAGTCGGTAATGAAAAACTGTTTTTT. This rearrangement joins TRBV19 to TRBJ1-4, with 7 bases lining up with TRBD1. The V and J ends lost 6 bases and 4 bases, in that order; junction bases with no gene match: 14. CDR1 LNHDA and CDR2 SQIVND come from the germline V gene (reference sequence). The CDR3 loop spans 17 amino acids.

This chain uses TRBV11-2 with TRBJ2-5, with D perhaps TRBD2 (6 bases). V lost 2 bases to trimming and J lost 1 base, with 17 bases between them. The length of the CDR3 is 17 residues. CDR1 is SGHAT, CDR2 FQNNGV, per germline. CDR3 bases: TGTGCCAGCAGCTTAAGGGAGGCTCAAATCCGCCAAGAGACCCAGTACTTC. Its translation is CASSLREAQIRQETQYF.

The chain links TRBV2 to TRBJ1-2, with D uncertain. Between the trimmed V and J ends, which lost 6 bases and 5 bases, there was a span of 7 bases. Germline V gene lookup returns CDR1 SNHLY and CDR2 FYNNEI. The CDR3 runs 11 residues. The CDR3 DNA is TGTGCCAGCAGCGGGCAGTATGGCTACACCTTC. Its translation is CASSGQYGYTF.

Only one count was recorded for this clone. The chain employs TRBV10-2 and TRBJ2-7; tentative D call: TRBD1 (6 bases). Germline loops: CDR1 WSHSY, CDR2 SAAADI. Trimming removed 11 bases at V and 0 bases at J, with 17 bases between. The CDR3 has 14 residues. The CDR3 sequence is CAAQGQSSSYEQYF. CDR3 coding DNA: TGCGCCGCCCAAGGACAGTCTAGCTCCTACGAGCAGTACTTC.

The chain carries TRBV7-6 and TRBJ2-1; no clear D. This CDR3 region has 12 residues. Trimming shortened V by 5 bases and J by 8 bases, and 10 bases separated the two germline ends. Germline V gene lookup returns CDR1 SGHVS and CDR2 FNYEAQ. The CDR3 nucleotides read TGTGCCAGCAGCCCCCGGTTGGATGAGCAGTTCTTC. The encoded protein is CASSPRLDEQFF.

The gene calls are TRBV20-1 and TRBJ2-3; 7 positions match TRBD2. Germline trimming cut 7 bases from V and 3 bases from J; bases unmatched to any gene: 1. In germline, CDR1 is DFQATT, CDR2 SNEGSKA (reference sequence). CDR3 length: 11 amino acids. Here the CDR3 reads CSGGGTDTQYF. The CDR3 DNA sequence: TGCAGTGGGGGGGGGACAGATACGCAGTATTTT.

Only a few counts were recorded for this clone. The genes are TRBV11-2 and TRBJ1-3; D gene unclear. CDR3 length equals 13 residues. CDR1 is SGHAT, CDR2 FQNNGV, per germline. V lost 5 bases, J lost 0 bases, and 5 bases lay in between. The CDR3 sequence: CASSRASGNTIYF. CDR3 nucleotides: TGTGCCAGCAGCAGGGCCTCTGGAAACACCATATATTTT.

The CDR3 region has the DNA TGTGCCAGCAGCTTAATGGACCTCCCATCCTACGAGCAGTACTTC. It specifies CASSLMDLPSYEQYF. V gene TRBV7-9 combines with J gene TRBJ2-7; D is unresolved. The CDR3 length is 15 residues. CDR1 and CDR2 from the germline V gene are SEHNR and FQNEAQ (reference sequence). Between the trimmed V and J ends, which lost 2 bases and 1 base, there was a span of 12 bases.

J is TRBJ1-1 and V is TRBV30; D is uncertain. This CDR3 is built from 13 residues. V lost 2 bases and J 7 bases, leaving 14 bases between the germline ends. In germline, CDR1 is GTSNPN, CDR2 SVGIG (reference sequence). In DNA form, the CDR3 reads TGTGCCTGGAGTAGTTTTAGGGTAGGTGAAGCTTTCTTT. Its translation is CAWSSFRVGEAFF. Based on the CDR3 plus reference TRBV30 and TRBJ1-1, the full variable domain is SQTIHQWPATLVQPVGSPLSLECTVEGTSNPNLYWYRQAAGRGLQLLFYSVGIGQISSEVPQNLSASRPQDRQFILSSKKLLLSDSGFYLCAWSSFRVGEAFFGQGTRLTVV.

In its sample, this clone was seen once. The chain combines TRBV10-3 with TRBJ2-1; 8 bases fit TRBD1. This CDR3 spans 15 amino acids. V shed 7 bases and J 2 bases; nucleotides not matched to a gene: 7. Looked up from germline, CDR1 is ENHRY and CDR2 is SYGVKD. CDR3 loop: CAITKDREPYNEQFF. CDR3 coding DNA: TGTGCCATCACCAAGGACAGGGAGCCCTACAATGAGCAGTTCTTC.

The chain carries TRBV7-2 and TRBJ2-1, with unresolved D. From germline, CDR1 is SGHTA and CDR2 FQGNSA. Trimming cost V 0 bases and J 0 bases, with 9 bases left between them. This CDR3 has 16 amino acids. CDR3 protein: CASSLARLPSYNEQFF. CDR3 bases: TGTGCCAGCAGCTTAGCGCGCCTTCCCTCCTACAATGAGCAGTTCTTC.

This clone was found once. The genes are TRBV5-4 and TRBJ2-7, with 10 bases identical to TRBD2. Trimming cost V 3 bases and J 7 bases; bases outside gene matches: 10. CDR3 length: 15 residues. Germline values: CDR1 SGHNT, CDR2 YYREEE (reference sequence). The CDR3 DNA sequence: TGTGCCAGCAGCTGGACTAGCGGTTCGCTAAGGGAGCAGTACTTC. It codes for CASSWTSGSLREQYF.

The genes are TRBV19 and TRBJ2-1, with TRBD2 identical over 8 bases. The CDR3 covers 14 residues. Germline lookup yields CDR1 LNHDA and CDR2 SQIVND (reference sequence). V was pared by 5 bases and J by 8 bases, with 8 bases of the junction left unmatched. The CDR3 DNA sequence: TGTGCCAGTAGTCCACGGACTAGCTCCGATGAGCAGTTCTTC. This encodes CASSPRTSSDEQFF.

The CDR3 coding sequence is TGTGCCAGCAGCTTAACGGGGCGGCTAGCGGGTAGCACAGATACGCAGTATTTT. This sequence encodes CASSLTGRLAGSTDTQYF. The J gene is TRBJ2-3, the V gene TRBV7-3; 8 bases align to TRBD2. CDR1 SGHTA and CDR2 FQGTGA come from the germline V gene. The CDR3 is 18 residues long. With 0 bases clipped from V and 0 bases from J, the junction kept 8 bases outside the gene matches.

CDR3 DNA sequence: TGTGCCAGCTCACCACCAAGTCCAGGGACGGGCGAGCAGTACTTC. As protein: CASSPPSPGTGEQYF. V gene TRBV18 combines with J gene TRBJ2-7, with D perhaps given as TRBD1 or TRBD2 (5 bases each). The V gene's germline CDR1 is KGHSH and CDR2 LQKENI. V dropped 0 bases and J dropped 6 bases, with 15 bases sitting between them. This CDR3 contains 15 residues.

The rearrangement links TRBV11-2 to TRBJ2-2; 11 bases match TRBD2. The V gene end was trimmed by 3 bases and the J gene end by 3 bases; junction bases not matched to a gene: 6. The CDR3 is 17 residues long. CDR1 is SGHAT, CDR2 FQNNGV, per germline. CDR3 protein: CASSLATSGGYTGELFF. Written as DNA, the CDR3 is TGTGCCAGCAGCTTGGCTACTAGCGGGGGATACACCGGGGAGCTGTTTTTT.

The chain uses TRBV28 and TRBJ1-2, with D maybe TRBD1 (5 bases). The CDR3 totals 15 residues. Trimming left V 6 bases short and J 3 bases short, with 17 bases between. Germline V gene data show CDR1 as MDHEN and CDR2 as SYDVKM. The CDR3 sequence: CASSAYGRDDYGYTF. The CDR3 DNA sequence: TGTGCCAGCAGCGCCTACGGACGGGACGACTATGGCTACACCTTC.

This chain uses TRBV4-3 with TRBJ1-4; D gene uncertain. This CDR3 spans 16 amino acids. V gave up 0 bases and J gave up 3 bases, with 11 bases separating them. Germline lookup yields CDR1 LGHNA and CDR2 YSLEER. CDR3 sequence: CASSQDVGPPNEKLFF. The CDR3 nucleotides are TGCGCCAGCAGCCAAGATGTCGGTCCTCCTAATGAAAAACTGTTTTTT.

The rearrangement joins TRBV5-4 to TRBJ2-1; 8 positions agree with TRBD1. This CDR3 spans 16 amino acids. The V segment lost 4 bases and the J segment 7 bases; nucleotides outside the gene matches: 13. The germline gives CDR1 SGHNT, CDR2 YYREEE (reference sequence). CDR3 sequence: CASSHPKDRGRNEQFF. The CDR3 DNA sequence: TGTGCCAGCAGCCACCCTAAAGACAGGGGTCGAAATGAGCAGTTCTTC.

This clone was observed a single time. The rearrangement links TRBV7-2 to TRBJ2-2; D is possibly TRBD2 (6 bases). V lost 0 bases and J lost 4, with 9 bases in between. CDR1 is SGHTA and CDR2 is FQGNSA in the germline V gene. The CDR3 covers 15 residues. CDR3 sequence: CASSLAGRSTGELFF. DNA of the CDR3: TGTGCCAGCAGCTTAGCGGGGAGGAGCACCGGGGAGCTGTTTTTT. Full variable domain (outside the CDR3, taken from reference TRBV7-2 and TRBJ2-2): GAGVSQSPSNKVTEKGKDVELRCDPISGHTALYWYRQSLGQGLEFLIYFQGNSAPDKSGLPSDRFSAERTGGSVSTLTIQRTQQEDSAVYLCASSLAGRSTGELFFGEGSRLTVL.

CDR3 coding DNA: TGTGCCAGTAGTATATCCCCGCTAGCGGGAACCAAAGAGACCCAGTACTTC. Protein: CASSISPLAGTKETQYF. The chain employs TRBV19 and TRBJ2-5; 9 positions agree with TRBD2. Per germline, CDR1 LNHDA and CDR2 SQIVND (reference sequence). This CDR3 region has 17 residues. Losses at the gene ends were 2 bases for V and 3 bases for J; bases not matched to a gene: 10.

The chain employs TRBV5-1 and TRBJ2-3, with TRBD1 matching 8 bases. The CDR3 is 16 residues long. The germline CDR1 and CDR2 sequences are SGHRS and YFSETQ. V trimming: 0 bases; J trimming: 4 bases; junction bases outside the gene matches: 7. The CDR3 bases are TGCGCCAGCAGCTTGGTTGGGCAGGGGGCCTCAGATACGCAGTATTTT. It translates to CASSLVGQGASDTQYF.